A single sample gave rise to the 11 T cell receptor beta chains below, sequenced in a study of T cell responses to AZD1222 COVID-19 vaccine (dated by TCRdb to the early 2020s). What this sample's time point label stands for: baseline before first vaccination. Library preparation used the immunoSEQ multiplex PCR assay. TCRdb limited this immuneACCESS table to in-frame rearrangements with V and J called. A share of clones is missing; checked studies link under half to unresolved V genes, and the rest is unexplained. Here the sample has 150,000 to 200,000 clones; approximately 93% occur a single time. The top ten clonotypes cover over 0.8% of the sample. The material sequenced was peripheral blood, taken on day 0 of AZD1222 vaccination. These receptors all stem from an adult in good health.

The gene calls are TRBV6-2 or TRBV6-3 and TRBJ1-1; perhaps TRBD1 as D (6 bases). Germline V gene lookup returns CDR1 MNHEY and CDR2 SVGEGT. V lost 2 bases to trimming and J lost 4 bases, with 8 bases between them. The CDR3 length is 13 residues. CDR3 sequence: CASSYIGGTEAFF. The CDR3 DNA reads TGTGCCAGCAGTTACATAGGGGGCACTGAAGCTTTCTTT.

The chain recombines TRBV12-5 with TRBJ1-1; TRBD1 matches at 7 bases. This CDR3 has 14 residues. Trimming removed 6 bases from V and 7 bases from J; junction bases left unmatched: 11. Germline CDR1 LGHNT, CDR2 FRNRAP. CDR3 sequence: CASGQDRVSYEAFF. The CDR3 nucleotides read TGTGCTAGTGGCCAAGACAGGGTCTCATATGAAGCTTTCTTT.

This clone was picked up a small number of times. The chain carries TRBV25-1 and TRBJ1-2; D unresolved. Trimming took 5 bases from V and 4 from J, leaving 11 bases between them. Germline CDR1 is MGHDK and CDR2 is SYGVNS. The CDR3 has 13 amino acids. In DNA, the CDR3 is TGTGCCAGCAGTCCCTCCGGGTCCTATGGCTACACCTTC. Amino acid sequence: CASSPSGSYGYTF.

The chain uses TRBV7-2 and TRBJ2-2; D unresolved. The CDR3 covers 15 residues. CDR1 and CDR2 (germline): SGHTA, FQGNSA. Deletions cut 0 bases from V and 4 bases from J, with 9 bases between. CDR3 bases: TGTGCCAGCAGCTTAGCGGTTACCGCCACCGGGGAGCTGTTTTTT. It yields the protein CASSLAVTATGELFF.

V usage is TRBV7-8 and J usage is TRBJ1-2; 7 nucleotides line up with TRBD1. The germline V gene encodes CDR1 SGHVS and CDR2 FQNEAQ. There are 14 residues in the CDR3. With 5 bases clipped from V and 1 base from J, the junction kept 4 bases outside the gene matches. CDR3 bases: TGTGCCAGCAGCACCGGGACAGTTAACTATGGCTACACCTTC. It specifies CASSTGTVNYGYTF.

This clone was seen just once. The CDR3 spells CASSRLGVYGYTF. In DNA, the CDR3 is TGTGCCAGCAGTCGTCTAGGGGTCTATGGCTACACCTTC. The V and J genes are TRBV12-3 or TRBV12-4 and TRBJ1-2, with D possibly matching TRBD1 (5 bases). Trimming left V 5 bases short and J 4 bases short, with 11 bases between. The CDR3 runs 13 residues.

The chain carries TRBV19 and TRBJ1-6; no clear D gene. Trimming removed 3 bases at V and 4 bases at J, with 10 bases between. The germline gives CDR1 LNHDA, CDR2 SQIVND (reference sequence). This CDR3 comprises 15 residues. The CDR3 DNA follows: TGTGCCAGTAGTATCGGGCAGCCTTATAATTCACCCCTCCACTTT. It specifies CASSIGQPYNSPLHF.

This chain joins TRBV5-1 and TRBJ2-1; D may be TRBD1 or TRBD2 (6 bases each). Per the germline V gene, CDR1 is SGHRS and CDR2 is YFSETQ. Deletions cut 0 bases from V and 4 bases from J, with 14 bases between. The CDR3 sequence is 16 residues long. The CDR3 region has the DNA TGCGCCAGCAGCTTGGAAGCCGGGGGCCTGTACAATGAGCAGTTCTTC. Translation: CASSLEAGGLYNEQFF.

The chain joins TRBV7-8 to TRBJ1-5; D gene uncertain. Looked up from germline, CDR1 is SGHVS and CDR2 is FQNEAQ. The CDR3 runs 16 residues. V was cut by 2 bases and J by 3 bases, with 14 bases left in between. The CDR3 DNA follows: TGTGCCAGCAGCTTACGAAGGGAGCTTTCCAATCAGCCCCAGCATTTT. This codes for CASSLRRELSNQPQHF.

The chain employs TRBV10-2 and TRBJ1-4, with D unclear. V was cut by 4 bases and J by 1 base, with 7 bases left in between. This CDR3 region has 14 residues. CDR1 and CDR2 (germline): WSHSY, SAAADI. The CDR3 sequence is CASSVGGTNEKLFF. The CDR3 bases are TGCGCCAGCAGTGTCGGTGGAACTAATGAAAAACTGTTTTTT.

This rearrangement joins TRBV4-1 to TRBJ1-1, with unresolved D. This CDR3 contains 13 residues. The V gene's germline CDR1 is MGHRA and CDR2 YSYEKL. Trimming took off 3 bases at V and 1 base at J, with 6 bases between the two ends. In DNA, the CDR3 is TGCGCCAGCAGCCAGGAGAAGAACACTGAAGCTTTCTTT. Translating gives CASSQEKNTEAFF.